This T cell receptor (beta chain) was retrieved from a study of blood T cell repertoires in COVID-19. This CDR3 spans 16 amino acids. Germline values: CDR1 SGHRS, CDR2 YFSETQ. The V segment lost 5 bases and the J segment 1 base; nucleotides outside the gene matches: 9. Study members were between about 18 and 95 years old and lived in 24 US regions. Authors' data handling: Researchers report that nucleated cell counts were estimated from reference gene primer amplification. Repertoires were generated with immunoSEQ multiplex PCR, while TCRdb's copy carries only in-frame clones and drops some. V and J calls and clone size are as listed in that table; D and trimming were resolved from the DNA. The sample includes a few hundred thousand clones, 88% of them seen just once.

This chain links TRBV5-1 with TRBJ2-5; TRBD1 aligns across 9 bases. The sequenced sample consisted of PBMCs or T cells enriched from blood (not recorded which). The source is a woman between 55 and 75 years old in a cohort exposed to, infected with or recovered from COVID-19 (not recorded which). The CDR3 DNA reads TGCGCCAGCAGTTCGGGGACAGGGATGATCCAAGAGACCCAGTACTTC. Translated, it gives CASSSGTGMIQETQYF.